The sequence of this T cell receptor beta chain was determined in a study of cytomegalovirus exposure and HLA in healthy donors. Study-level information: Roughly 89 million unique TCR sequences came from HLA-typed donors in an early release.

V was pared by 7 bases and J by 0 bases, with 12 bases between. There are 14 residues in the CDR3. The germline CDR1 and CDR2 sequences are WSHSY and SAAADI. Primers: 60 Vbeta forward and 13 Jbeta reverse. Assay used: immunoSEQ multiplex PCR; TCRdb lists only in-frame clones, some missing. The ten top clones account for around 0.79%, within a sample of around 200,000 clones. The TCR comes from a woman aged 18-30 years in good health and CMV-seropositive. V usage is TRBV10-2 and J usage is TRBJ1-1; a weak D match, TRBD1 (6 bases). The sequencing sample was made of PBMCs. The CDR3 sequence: CASTRTALNTEAFF. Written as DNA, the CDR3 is TGCGCCAGCACCCGGACAGCCCTGAACACTGAAGCTTTCTTT.